This T cell receptor (beta chain) was recovered during a study of cytomegalovirus exposure and HLA in healthy donors. Primers included in the PCR were 60 Vbeta and 13 Jbeta primers. Using immunoSEQ multiplex PCR, the repertoire was profiled, and TCRdb retains in-frame clones only, with some absent. The sample lists 120,000 or so clones, approximately 80% occurring once. Losses at the gene ends were 7 bases for V and 1 base for J; bases not matched to a gene: 6. CDR3 size: 15 residues. Germline V gives CDR1 ENHRY, CDR2 SYGVKD. The sequence came from a man in his forties or fifties in good health and CMV-seronegative. The V and J genes are TRBV10-3 and TRBJ2-1; TRBD1 matches at 8 bases. The specimen sequenced was PBMCs. The CDR3 protein is CAITTGGSSYNEQFF. The CDR3 DNA sequence: TGTGCCATCACTACAGGGGGTTCTTCCTACAATGAGCAGTTCTTC.